This T cell receptor (beta chain) was retrieved from a study of cytomegalovirus exposure and HLA in healthy donors. This clone was seen more than once but under ten times. The PCR made use of 60 Vbeta and 13 Jbeta primers. Libraries were prepared by immunoSEQ multiplex PCR; TCRdb keeps only in-frame clonotypes and omits some of them. Of nearly 200,000 clones listed, more than 60% were seen once; the top ten hold 2% to 2.5%. Material: PBMCs. This sequence was found in a woman in her 30s in good health and CMV-seropositive.

The CDR3 nucleotides read TGTGCCAGCACGGGGGGCGGACACTACAATGAGCAGTTCTTC. Protein: CASTGGGHYNEQFF. This chain joins TRBV2 and TRBJ2-1; possible D gene TRBD2, 7 bases. This CDR3 contains 14 residues. Germline CDR1 reads SNHLY; CDR2 reads FYNNEI. V was clipped by 7 bases and J by 3 bases, with 13 bases between them.